The present entry profiles one T cell receptor beta chain with its context. Its antigen is unknown. Unexposed donor CD4+ T cells date from 2011-2018, before the COVID-19 pandemic. After ten to eleven days of culture, CD4+ T cells were isolated. The data originate from a study of CD4 T cells in relation to SARS-CoV-2 and coronaviruses. TCRdb keeps only in-frame clones here, not all; method: immunoSEQ multiplex PCR. Seen here are around 29,000 clones, around 80% observed once, and the top ten hold about 15%. What was sequenced was CD4+ T cells from PBMCs, cultured in vitro. The sequence was obtained from a human donor in good health.

The CDR3 here is CASSRNDGYEQYF. DNA for the CDR3: TGTGCCAGCAGCAGAAACGACGGGTACGAGCAGTACTTC. The gene calls are TRBV11-2 and TRBJ2-7; D is unclear. V shed 5 bases and J shed 4 bases, with 12 bases lying between them. Germline assignment: CDR1 SGHAT and CDR2 FQNNGV. The length of the CDR3 is 13 residues.